The rows below give T cell receptor beta chains drawn from one sample of a study of T cell responses to AZD1222 COVID-19 vaccine. Measured with immunoSEQ multiplex PCR; TCRdb has only the in-frame clones, and not every one. The top ten clones hold approximately 1.5% of a sample with over 200,000 clones, about 95% of them seen once. The sequencing used peripheral blood, collected 28 days after the second dose of the MenACWY control vaccine. The receptors stem from an adult who received the MenACWY meningococcal vaccine as a control. Both conserved end residues are trimmed from each CDR3. D genes are given only for firm matches.

CDR3aa: ASSLAGREEKLF
v_gene: TRBV7-9
d_gene: -
j_gene: TRBJ1-4

CDR3aa: ASSDSWDQPQH
v_gene: TRBV6-1
d_gene: -
j_gene: TRBJ1-5

CDR3aa: AITPQSGSSYEQY
v_gene: TRBV10-3
d_gene: -
j_gene: TRBJ2-7

CDR3aa: ASSQGGPNYEQY
v_gene: TRBV3-1/TRBV3-2
d_gene: -
j_gene: TRBJ2-7

CDR3aa: ASSQETGFQPQH
v_gene: TRBV18
d_gene: -
j_gene: TRBJ1-5

CDR3aa: ASSLSREGAGRTDTQY
v_gene: TRBV7-9
d_gene: TRBD2
j_gene: TRBJ2-3

CDR3aa: ASSLSGTANEKLF
v_gene: TRBV5-8
d_gene: -
j_gene: TRBJ1-4

CDR3aa: ASSEVGSSNQPQH
v_gene: TRBV7-8
d_gene: -
j_gene: TRBJ1-5

CDR3aa: ASSPKDRGETQY
v_gene: TRBV14
d_gene: TRBD1
j_gene: TRBJ2-5

CDR3aa: ASSLQDRLTEAF
v_gene: TRBV28
d_gene: -
j_gene: TRBJ1-1

CDR3aa: ASRGQGASGQPQH
v_gene: TRBV19
d_gene: TRBD1
j_gene: TRBJ1-5

CDR3aa: ASNSYPGPDYNEQF
v_gene: TRBV2
d_gene: -
j_gene: TRBJ2-1

CDR3aa: ASSQGTGEQY
v_gene: TRBV14
d_gene: -
j_gene: TRBJ2-7

CDR3aa: ATYRGGEQF
v_gene: TRBV27
d_gene: -
j_gene: TRBJ2-1

CDR3aa: ASSLGRLAGEKGNSYNEQF
v_gene: TRBV7-8
d_gene: TRBD2
j_gene: TRBJ2-1

CDR3aa: ASSWTGLQETQY
v_gene: TRBV5-5
d_gene: TRBD1
j_gene: TRBJ2-5

CDR3aa: ASRTRSSGGGEQY
v_gene: TRBV19
d_gene: TRBD2
j_gene: TRBJ2-7

CDR3aa: ASSSPGGGSGNTIY
v_gene: TRBV28
d_gene: -
j_gene: TRBJ1-3

CDR3aa: ASSSGTSGRTDTQY
v_gene: TRBV7-3
d_gene: TRBD2
j_gene: TRBJ2-3

CDR3aa: ASSEVRQLNTEAF
v_gene: TRBV2
d_gene: -
j_gene: TRBJ1-1

CDR3aa: ASSLRTGGSGPGELF
v_gene: TRBV7-3
d_gene: TRBD2
j_gene: TRBJ2-2

CDR3aa: ASSGLGQDNEKLF
v_gene: TRBV6-5
d_gene: TRBD1
j_gene: TRBJ1-4

CDR3aa: ASRTPGGNTGELF
v_gene: TRBV21-1
d_gene: -
j_gene: TRBJ2-2

CDR3aa: ASSSNSNQPQH
v_gene: TRBV28
d_gene: -
j_gene: TRBJ1-5

CDR3aa: ASSLDAGAAGGYT
v_gene: TRBV7-2
d_gene: -
j_gene: TRBJ1-2

CDR3aa: ASSVALPTGMNGYT
v_gene: TRBV9
d_gene: TRBD1
j_gene: TRBJ1-2

CDR3aa: ASSFGWPYSNQPQH
v_gene: TRBV3-1/TRBV3-2
d_gene: -
j_gene: TRBJ1-5

CDR3aa: SVEGGEGIYEQY
v_gene: TRBV29-1
d_gene: -
j_gene: TRBJ2-7

CDR3aa: ASSYRLAGETQY
v_gene: TRBV6-2/TRBV6-3
d_gene: -
j_gene: TRBJ2-5

CDR3aa: ASSGTVSNQPQH
v_gene: TRBV27
d_gene: TRBD1
j_gene: TRBJ1-5

CDR3aa: ASSFGDTQY
v_gene: TRBV5-4
d_gene: -
j_gene: TRBJ2-3

CDR3aa: ASSFRRGPEAF
v_gene: TRBV5-6
d_gene: TRBD1
j_gene: TRBJ1-1

CDR3aa: ASSSHWAGTGAYNEQF
v_gene: TRBV7-9
d_gene: TRBD1
j_gene: TRBJ2-1

CDR3aa: ASRLRDNSYEQY
v_gene: TRBV28
d_gene: -
j_gene: TRBJ2-7

CDR3aa: ASGWSINYGYT
v_gene: TRBV6-2/TRBV6-3
d_gene: -
j_gene: TRBJ1-2

CDR3aa: ASLIEGQGSYEQY
v_gene: TRBV28
d_gene: TRBD1
j_gene: TRBJ2-7

CDR3aa: ASSLEGGNNQPQH
v_gene: TRBV5-4
d_gene: -
j_gene: TRBJ1-5

CDR3aa: ASSLHENWRLF
v_gene: TRBV12-3/TRBV12-4
d_gene: -
j_gene: TRBJ1-4

CDR3aa: ASNSGQGNTEAF
v_gene: TRBV3-1/TRBV3-2
d_gene: TRBD1
j_gene: TRBJ1-1

CDR3aa: ATSPRYNEQF
v_gene: TRBV24-1
d_gene: -
j_gene: TRBJ2-1

CDR3aa: ASSYLGSQETQY
v_gene: TRBV11-1
d_gene: -
j_gene: TRBJ2-5

CDR3aa: ASSPKGQGANTGELF
v_gene: TRBV18
d_gene: TRBD1
j_gene: TRBJ2-2

CDR3aa: ASSYSRVLGYT
v_gene: TRBV6-5
d_gene: -
j_gene: TRBJ1-2

CDR3aa: ASSTSQGINEKLF
v_gene: TRBV28
d_gene: -
j_gene: TRBJ1-4

CDR3aa: ASSEPGASNQPQH
v_gene: TRBV6-1
d_gene: -
j_gene: TRBJ1-5

CDR3aa: ASSPRGNSPLH
v_gene: TRBV14
d_gene: -
j_gene: TRBJ1-6

CDR3aa: ASSPASYEQY
v_gene: TRBV18
d_gene: -
j_gene: TRBJ2-7

CDR3aa: ASSLRTSGTGELF
v_gene: TRBV5-1
d_gene: TRBD2
j_gene: TRBJ2-2

CDR3aa: ASSQQGAHNEQY
v_gene: TRBV28
d_gene: TRBD1
j_gene: TRBJ2-7

CDR3aa: ASSERGGTDTQY
v_gene: TRBV6-4
d_gene: TRBD2
j_gene: TRBJ2-3

CDR3aa: ASRGSGATSVNEQF
v_gene: TRBV27
d_gene: TRBD2
j_gene: TRBJ2-1

CDR3aa: ASSLMASYNEQF
v_gene: TRBV11-2
d_gene: -
j_gene: TRBJ2-1

CDR3aa: ASTGNREQY
v_gene: TRBV5-1
d_gene: -
j_gene: TRBJ2-7

CDR3aa: AWSGRGSGNTIY
v_gene: TRBV30
d_gene: -
j_gene: TRBJ1-3

CDR3aa: ASSSHSLDPQH
v_gene: TRBV21-1
d_gene: -
j_gene: TRBJ1-5

CDR3aa: ASSVTVTDRGPGTEAF
v_gene: TRBV9
d_gene: TRBD1
j_gene: TRBJ1-1

CDR3aa: SASETGVRY
v_gene: TRBV20-1
d_gene: TRBD1
j_gene: TRBJ2-7

CDR3aa: ASSGGSSYNSPLH
v_gene: TRBV9
d_gene: -
j_gene: TRBJ1-6

CDR3aa: ASRTGVRNTEAF
v_gene: TRBV19
d_gene: TRBD1
j_gene: TRBJ1-1